Each of the 10 T cell receptor beta chains below was sequenced from the same sample in a study. TCRdb recomputed calls from the 5' RACE reads with MiXCR, one row per CDR3 protein. The table includes approximately 50,000 distinct CDR3 sequences, 26% detected once. Cells sorted as Tregs were CD4+, CD25+ and CD127-/low. Sequencing was performed on tumor-infiltrating Tregs sorted from the breast tumor. The receptors originated from a female donor with breast cancer.

The chain links TRBV20-1 to TRBJ1-5; no reliable D call. The germline V gene has CDR1 DFQATT and CDR2 SNEGSKA (reference sequence). This CDR3 region has 19 residues. V was clipped by 3 bases and J by 0 bases, with 24 bases between them. The chain's CDR3 is CSARAIGTWPNYSNQPQHF. For the CDR3, the DNA is TGCAGTGCTAGGGCGATTGGTACCTGGCCCAATTATAGCAATCAGCCCCAGCATTTT.

The chain employs TRBV20-1 and TRBJ2-3; 9 nucleotides match TRBD2. J lost 3 bases, V lost 0 bases, and 7 bases had no gene match. Germline CDR1 and CDR2: DFQATT and SNEGSKA (reference sequence). This CDR3 comprises 16 residues. The CDR3 DNA is TGCAGTGCTAGAGATCGGCGGGAGGGGTGGACAGATACGCAGTATTTT. This sequence encodes CSARDRREGWTDTQYF.

This clonotype was observed a few times. V and J are TRBV6-5 and TRBJ2-1; 7 nucleotides line up with TRBD2. Germline CDR1 is MNHEY and CDR2 is SVGAGI. This CDR3 region has 14 residues. V dropped 5 bases and J dropped 9; count of bases not matched to a gene: 10. The CDR3, as DNA: TGTGCCAGCAGTCGGCATAGCGGGTCTATTGAGCAGTTCTTC. Protein product: CASSRHSGSIEQFF.

As for this clonotype: One end of the junction fails to match germline, which may point to a read error. CDR3 amino acids: CAGSQDPSGANVLTF. The DNA for the CDR3 is TGCGCCGGCAGCCAAGATCCTTCTGGGGCCAACGTCCTGACTTTC. This chain connects TRBV4-3 to TRBJ2-6; D is uncertain. CDR1 is LGHNA, CDR2 YSLEER, per germline. The CDR3 is made up of 15 amino acids.

The chain's CDR3 is CASSPRPVSSTGELFF. In DNA, the CDR3 is TGTGCCAGCTCACCACGCCCGGTCTCGAGCACCGGGGAGCTGTTTTTT. This chain links TRBV18 with TRBJ2-2; D remains unclear. This CDR3 comprises 16 residues. The germline V and J ends were trimmed by 1 base and 4 bases, with 13 bases remaining between them. Germline values: CDR1 KGHSH, CDR2 LQKENI.

The J gene is TRBJ1-2, the V gene TRBV20-1; D is unresolved. Trimming cost V 6 bases and J 3 bases, with 8 bases left between them. The CDR3 is 11 amino acids. The V gene's germline CDR1 is DFQATT and CDR2 SNEGSKA (reference sequence). The CDR3, as DNA: TGCAGTGCCGACACCGACTATGGCTACACCTTC. This sequence encodes CSADTDYGYTF.

This chain joins TRBV20-1 and TRBJ1-4; unclear D gene. Trimming shortened V by 1 base and J by 4 bases, and 19 bases separated the two germline ends. CDR3 length: 17 residues. CDR1 is DFQATT and CDR2 is SNEGSKA in the germline V gene (reference sequence). The CDR3 sequence: CSARVRVYGESNEKLFF. The DNA of the CDR3 is TGCAGTGCTAGAGTTCGGGTATACGGTGAAAGTAATGAAAAACTGTTTTTT.

The rearrangement joins TRBV15 to TRBJ1-1; maybe TRBD1 (6 bases). V was shortened by 5 bases and J by 8 bases, with 18 bases between the two germline ends. Germline assignment: CDR1 LNHNV and CDR2 YYDKDF (reference sequence). The CDR3 runs to 14 residues. This chain's CDR3 is CATSVRQEQVEAFF. The CDR3 bases are TGTGCCACCAGCGTCCGACAGGAGCAGGTAGAAGCTTTCTTT.

The rearrangement joins TRBV20-1 to TRBJ1-4, with D uncertain. Trimming took 4 bases from V and 8 from J, leaving 11 bases between them. CDR3 length: 12 residues. Germline V CDR1 and CDR2: DFQATT, SNEGSKA (reference sequence). The CDR3 DNA reads TGCAGTGCTAAGGCGGCGGGGGAAAAACTGTTTTTT. It translates to CSAKAAGEKLFF.

Here the CDR3 reads CASSQDIQGVPTNGDEKLFF. The CDR3 DNA reads TGTGCCAGCAGCCAAGATATTCAGGGAGTTCCAACTAACGGGGATGAAAAACTGTTTTTT. The chain carries TRBV4-2 and TRBJ1-4; maybe TRBD1 (5 bases). This CDR3 region has 20 residues. V lost 0 bases and J 6 bases, leaving 26 bases between the germline ends. The germline gives CDR1 LGHNA, CDR2 YNFKEQ.